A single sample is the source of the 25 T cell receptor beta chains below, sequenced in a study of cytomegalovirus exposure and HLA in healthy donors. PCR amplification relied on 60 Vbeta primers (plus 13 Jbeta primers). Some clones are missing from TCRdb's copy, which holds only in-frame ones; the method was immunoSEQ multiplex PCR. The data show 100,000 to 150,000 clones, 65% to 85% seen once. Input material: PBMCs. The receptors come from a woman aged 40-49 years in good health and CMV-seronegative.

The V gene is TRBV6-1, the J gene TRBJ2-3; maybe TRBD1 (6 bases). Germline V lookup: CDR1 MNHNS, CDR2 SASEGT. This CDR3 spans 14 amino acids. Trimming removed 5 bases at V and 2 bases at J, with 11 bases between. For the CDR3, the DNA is TGTGCCAGCAGTTTGAGGGGACACACAGATACGCAGTATTTT. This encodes CASSLRGHTDTQYF.

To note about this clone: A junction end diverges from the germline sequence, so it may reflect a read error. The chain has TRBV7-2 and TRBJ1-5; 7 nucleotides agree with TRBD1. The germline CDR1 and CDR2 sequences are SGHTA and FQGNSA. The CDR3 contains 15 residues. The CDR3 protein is CASSFGTVGNQSQHF. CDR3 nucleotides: TGTGCCAGCAGCTTTGGGACAGTTGGAAATCAGTCCCAGCATTTT. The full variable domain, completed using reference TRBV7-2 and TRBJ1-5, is GAGVSQSPSNKVTEKGKDVELRCDPISGHTALYWYRQSLGQGLEFLIYFQGNSAPDKSGLPSDRFSAERTGGSVSTLTIQRTQQEDSAVYLCASSFGTVGNQSQHFGDGTRLSIL.

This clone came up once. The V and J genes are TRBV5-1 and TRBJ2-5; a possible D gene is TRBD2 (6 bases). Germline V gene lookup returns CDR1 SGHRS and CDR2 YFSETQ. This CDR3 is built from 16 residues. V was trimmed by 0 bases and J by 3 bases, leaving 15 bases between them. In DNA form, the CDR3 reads TGCGCCAGCAGCTTGGGGACTATCACGACCGAAGAGACCCAGTACTTC. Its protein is CASSLGTITTEETQYF.

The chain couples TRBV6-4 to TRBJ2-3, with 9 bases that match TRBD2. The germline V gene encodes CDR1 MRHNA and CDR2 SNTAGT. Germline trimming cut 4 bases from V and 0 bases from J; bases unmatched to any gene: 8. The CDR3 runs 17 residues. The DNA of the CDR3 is TGTGCCAGCAGTGCCGGGACTAGCATATATAGCACAGATACGCAGTATTTT. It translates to CASSAGTSIYSTDTQYF.

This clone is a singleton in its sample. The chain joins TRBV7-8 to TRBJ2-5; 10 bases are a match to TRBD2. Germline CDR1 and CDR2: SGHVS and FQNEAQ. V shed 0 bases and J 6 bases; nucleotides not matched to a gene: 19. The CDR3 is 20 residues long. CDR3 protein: CASSLAPRGSQREGRKTQYF. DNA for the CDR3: TGTGCCAGCAGCTTAGCGCCCAGAGGGTCACAGCGGGAGGGCCGAAAGACCCAGTACTTC.

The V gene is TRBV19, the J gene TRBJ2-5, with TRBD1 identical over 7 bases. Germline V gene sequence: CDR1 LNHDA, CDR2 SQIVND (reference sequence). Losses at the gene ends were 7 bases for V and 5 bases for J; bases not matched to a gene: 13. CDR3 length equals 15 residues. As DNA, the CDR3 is TGTGCCAGTACCCTCGGACAGGACCCGGTGGAGACCCAGTACTTC. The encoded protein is CASTLGQDPVETQYF.

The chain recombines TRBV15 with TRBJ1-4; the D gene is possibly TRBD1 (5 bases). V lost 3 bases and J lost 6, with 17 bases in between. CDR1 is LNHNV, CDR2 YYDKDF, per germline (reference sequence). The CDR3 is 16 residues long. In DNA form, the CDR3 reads TGTGCCACCAGCAGCTCCACCAGACAGTTTTATGAAAAACTGTTTTTT. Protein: CATSSSTRQFYEKLFF.

This CDR3 reads CASSEGLAGGRTDTQYF. The CDR3 bases are TGTGCCAGCAGCGAGGGACTAGCGGGGGGGCGCACAGATACGCAGTATTTT. The V and J genes are TRBV7-7 and TRBJ2-3; TRBD2 aligns across 16 bases. Germline loops: CDR1 SSHAT, CDR2 FNYEAQ (reference sequence). The trim removed 5 bases at V and 1 base at J, leaving 3 bases unmatched. This CDR3 has 17 amino acids.

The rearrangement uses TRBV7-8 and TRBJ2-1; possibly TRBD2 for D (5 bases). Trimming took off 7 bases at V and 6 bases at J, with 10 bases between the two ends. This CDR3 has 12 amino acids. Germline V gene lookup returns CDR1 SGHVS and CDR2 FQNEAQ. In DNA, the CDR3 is TGTGCCAGCATGCTAGCTGCCAATGAGCAGTTCTTC. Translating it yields CASMLAANEQFF.

The CDR3 reads CASSLRRSGGYSYEQYF. In DNA, the CDR3 is TGTGCCAGCAGCTTAAGGAGGAGCGGGGGTTACTCCTACGAGCAGTACTTC. The chain couples TRBV7-3 to TRBJ2-7, with 8 nucleotides matching TRBD2. V gave up 1 base and J gave up 0 bases; unmatched junction bases: 8. The CDR3 runs to 17 residues. Germline CDR1 reads SGHTA; CDR2 reads FQGTGA.

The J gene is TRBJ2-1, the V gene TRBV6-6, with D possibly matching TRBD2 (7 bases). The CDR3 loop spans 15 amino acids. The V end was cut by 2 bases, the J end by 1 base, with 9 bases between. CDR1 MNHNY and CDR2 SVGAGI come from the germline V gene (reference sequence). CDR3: CASSYGGASYNEQFF. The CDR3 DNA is TGTGCCAGCAGTTACGGGGGGGCGTCCTACAATGAGCAGTTCTTC.

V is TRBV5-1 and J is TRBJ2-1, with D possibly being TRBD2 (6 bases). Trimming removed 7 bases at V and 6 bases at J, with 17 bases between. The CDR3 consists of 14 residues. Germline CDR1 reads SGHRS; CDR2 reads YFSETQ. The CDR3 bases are TGCGCCAGCCGAGCGCTAGCGACGCTCAATGAGCAGTTCTTC. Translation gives CASRALATLNEQFF.

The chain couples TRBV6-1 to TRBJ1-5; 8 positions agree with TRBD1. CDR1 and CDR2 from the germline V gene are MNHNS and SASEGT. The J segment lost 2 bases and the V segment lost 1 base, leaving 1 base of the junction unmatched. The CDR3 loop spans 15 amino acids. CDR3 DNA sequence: TGTGCCAGCAGTGAAGTGGACAGGGGCAATCAGCCCCAGCATTTT. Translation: CASSEVDRGNQPQHF.

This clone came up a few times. The CDR3 here is CASSWGPGTGGEKSNQPQHF. The CDR3, as DNA: TGTGCCAGCAGTTGGGGTCCAGGAACAGGGGGCGAGAAAAGCAATCAGCCCCAGCATTTT. This chain links TRBV28 with TRBJ1-5; TRBD1 matches 9 bases. V trimming: 4 bases; J trimming: 1 base; junction bases outside the gene matches: 17. CDR3 length: 20 residues. CDR1 and CDR2 from the germline V gene are MDHEN and SYDVKM. Based on the CDR3 plus reference TRBV28 and TRBJ1-5, the full variable domain is DVKVTQSSRYLVKRTGEKVFLECVQDMDHENMFWYRQDPGLGLRLIYFSYDVKMKEKGDIPEGYSVSREKKERFSLILESASTNQTSMYLCASSWGPGTGGEKSNQPQHFGDGTRLSIL.

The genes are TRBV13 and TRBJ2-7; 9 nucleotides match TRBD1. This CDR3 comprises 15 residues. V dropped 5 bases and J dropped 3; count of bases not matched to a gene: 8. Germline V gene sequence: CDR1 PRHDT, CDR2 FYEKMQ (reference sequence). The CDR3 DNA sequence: TGTGCCAGCAGCCCGGCCGGGACAGGGCACTACGAGCAGTACTTC. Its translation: CASSPAGTGHYEQYF.

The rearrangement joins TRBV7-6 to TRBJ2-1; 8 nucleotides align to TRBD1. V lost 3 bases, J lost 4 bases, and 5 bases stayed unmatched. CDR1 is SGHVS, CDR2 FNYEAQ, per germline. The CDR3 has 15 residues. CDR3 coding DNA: TGTGCCAGCAGCTTGGGACAGGCCCCTTACAATGAGCAGTTCTTC. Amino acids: CASSLGQAPYNEQFF. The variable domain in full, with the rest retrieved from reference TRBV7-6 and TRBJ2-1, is GAGVSQSPRYKVTKRGQDVALRCDPISGHVSLYWYRQALGQGPEFLTYFNYEAQQDKSGLPNDRFSAERPEGSISTLTIQRTEQRDSAMYRCASSLGQAPYNEQFFGPGTRLTVL.

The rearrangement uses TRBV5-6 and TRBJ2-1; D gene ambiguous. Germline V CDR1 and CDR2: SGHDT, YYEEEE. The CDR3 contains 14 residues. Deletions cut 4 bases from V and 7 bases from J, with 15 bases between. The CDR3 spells CASSQRQRRNEQFF. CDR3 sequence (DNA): TGTGCCAGCAGCCAGCGTCAGAGACGGAATGAGCAGTTCTTC.

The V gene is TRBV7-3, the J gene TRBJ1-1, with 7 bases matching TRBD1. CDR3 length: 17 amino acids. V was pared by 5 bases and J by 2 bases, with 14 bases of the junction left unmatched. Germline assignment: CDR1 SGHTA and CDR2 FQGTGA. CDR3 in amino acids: CASSPQTGALGNTEAFF. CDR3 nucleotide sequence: TGTGCCAGCAGCCCGCAAACAGGGGCTTTGGGAAACACTGAAGCTTTCTTT.

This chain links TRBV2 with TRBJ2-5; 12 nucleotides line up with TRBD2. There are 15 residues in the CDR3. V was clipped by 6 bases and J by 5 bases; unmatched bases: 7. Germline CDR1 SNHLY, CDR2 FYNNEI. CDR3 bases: TGTGCCAGCAGCCCTAGCGGGAGGGGGAGGGAGACCCAGTACTTC. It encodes CASSPSGRGRETQYF.

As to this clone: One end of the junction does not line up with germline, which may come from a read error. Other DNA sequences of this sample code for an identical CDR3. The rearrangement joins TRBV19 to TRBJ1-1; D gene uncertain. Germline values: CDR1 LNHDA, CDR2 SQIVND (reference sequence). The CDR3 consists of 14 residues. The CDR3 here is CASTLRAGNTEAFF. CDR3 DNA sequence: TGTGCCAGTACCCTGAGGGCGGGGAACACTGAGGCTTTCTTT.

CDR3 sequence reads: CASSLGQGENIQYF. CDR3 bases: TGTGCCAGTAGTCTTGGACAGGGCGAAAACATTCAGTACTTC. The chain uses TRBV19 and TRBJ2-4; 8 bases match TRBD1. The V and J ends lost 5 bases and 5 bases, in that order; junction bases with no gene match: 5. Looked up from germline, CDR1 is LNHDA and CDR2 is SQIVND (reference sequence). The CDR3 spans 14 residues.

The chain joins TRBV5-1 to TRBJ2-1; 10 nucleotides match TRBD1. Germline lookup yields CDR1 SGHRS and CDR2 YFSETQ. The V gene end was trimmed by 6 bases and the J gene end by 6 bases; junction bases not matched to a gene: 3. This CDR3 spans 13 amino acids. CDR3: CASNGTGVNEQFF. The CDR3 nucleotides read TGCGCCAGCAACGGGACAGGGGTCAATGAGCAGTTCTTC.

The CDR3 reads CAISGSGTGSIGYTF. The CDR3 coding sequence is TGTGCCATCAGTGGATCCGGGACAGGGTCCATTGGCTACACCTTC. This chain uses TRBV10-3 with TRBJ1-2; 9 nucleotides line up with TRBD1. With 4 bases clipped from V and 7 bases from J, the junction kept 10 bases outside the gene matches. There are 15 residues in the CDR3. Germline assignment: CDR1 ENHRY and CDR2 SYGVKD.

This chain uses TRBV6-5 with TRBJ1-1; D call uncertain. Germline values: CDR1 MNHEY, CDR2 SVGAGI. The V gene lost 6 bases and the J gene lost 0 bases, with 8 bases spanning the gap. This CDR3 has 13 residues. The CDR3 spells CASRAVMNTEAFF. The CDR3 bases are TGTGCCAGCAGGGCGGTCATGAACACTGAAGCTTTCTTT.

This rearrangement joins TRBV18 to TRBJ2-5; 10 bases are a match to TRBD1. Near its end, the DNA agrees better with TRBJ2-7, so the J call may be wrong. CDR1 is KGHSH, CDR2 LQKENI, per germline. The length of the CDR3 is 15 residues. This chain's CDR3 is CASSQGQGTVYEQYF. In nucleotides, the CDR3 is TGTGCCAGCTCCCAGGGACAGGGGACGGTGTACGAGCAGTACTTC.